This T cell receptor beta chain stems from a study of blood T cell repertoires in COVID-19 (dated by TCRdb to the early 2020s). A note on the overall study: Samples from collaborators originated in the United States, Italy and Spain and spanned both the acute and convalescent phases of COVID-19. Samples came from the ongoing ImmuneRACE study (first 160 participants) plus 1,254 subjects from 6 global collaborators. The prospective study material was composed of cDNA or gDNA derived from T cells, B-cell-depleted T cells, or PBMCs. A de-identified subject ID, COVID-19 status, age in years and sex were almost always included in the sample metadata. Subjects who had been exposed to COVID-19, were actively infected with it, or had recovered from it provided the deeply sampled blood TCRbeta repertoires that made up the dataset. The repertoires were released in a freely available public database meant as a resource for research on the immune response to SARS-CoV-2. HLA class I and class II types, where available, came from metadata supplied by the sample provider rather than from assay-based typing.

The investigation overall reported the following: Clinical and demographic metadata were provided uncurated, with the amount varying by source and participant.

TCRbeta CDR3 regions were amplified from genomic DNA using the immunoSEQ Assay, a bias-controlled multiplex PCR. Per the original workflow: The number of nucleated cells in each sample was estimated by amplification of reference gene primers within the assay. Sequence reads were collapsed and filtered to measure the absolute abundance of every unique TCRbeta CDR3 rearrangement. For each sample, productive Simpson clonality was calculated as the square root of Simpson's diversity index over productive rearrangements. TCRdb took over this immuneACCESS table, retaining in-frame rearrangements with V and J assigned. Such tables are incomplete; in checked studies, under half of the missing clones stem from an unresolved V gene, and the remainder is unexplained. That table gives V, J and clone size, and the DNA gave D and trimming. This sample is represented by over 250,000 clones; around nine tenths of them were singletons. The ten largest make up 1.5% to 2% of the sample.

Participants in the prospective study were aged roughly 18 to 100 years, lived in under 30 United States geographic areas, and enrolled through a virtual design. Cohort assignment in the prospective study relied on participant-reported clinical history from a screening survey and a study questionnaire. ImmuneRACE Cohort 3 recovered participants were defined by two consecutive negative NP/OP PCR tests, healthcare professional clearance, or symptom resolution. Each participant in the prospective study had whole blood, serum and a nasopharyngeal or oropharyngeal swab collected by mobile phlebotomists. Over a roughly two-month period, participants in the prospective study had the option of providing additional blood draws and questionnaires. Blood samples from the prospective study were shipped frozen or at room temperature prior to DNA extraction. A word on this clone: It lacks a known antigen. No base quality values were provided; no much bigger clone lies one nucleotide off.

The CDR3 numbers 15 residues from cysteine through phenylalanine. The only DNA kept is the CDR3, 45 bases in frame from the first base. Per the germline V gene, MDHEN is the CDR1 and SYDVKM is the CDR2. Here V drops 3 bases and J drops 6 bases, and the junction holds 7 bases not matched to any gene. The origin of this receptor is a woman aged 55-70 years who had recovered from COVID-19. The chain links TRBV28 with TRBJ1-5; TRBD1 aligns with 8 central bases. Sequenced sample: PBMCs or T cells enriched from blood (not recorded which). This receptor has the CDR3 CASSFGTGSAQPQHF. The bases are TGTGCCAGCAGTTTTGGGACAGGATCGGCTCAGCCCCAGCATTTT. With the portions outside the CDR3 filled from the reference TRBV28 and TRBJ1-5 genes, the complete variable region becomes DVKVTQSSRYLVKRTGEKVFLECVQDMDHENMFWYRQDPGLGLRLIYFSYDVKMKEKGDIPEGYSVSREKKERFSLILESASTNQTSMYLCASSFGTGSAQPQHFGDGTRLSIL.